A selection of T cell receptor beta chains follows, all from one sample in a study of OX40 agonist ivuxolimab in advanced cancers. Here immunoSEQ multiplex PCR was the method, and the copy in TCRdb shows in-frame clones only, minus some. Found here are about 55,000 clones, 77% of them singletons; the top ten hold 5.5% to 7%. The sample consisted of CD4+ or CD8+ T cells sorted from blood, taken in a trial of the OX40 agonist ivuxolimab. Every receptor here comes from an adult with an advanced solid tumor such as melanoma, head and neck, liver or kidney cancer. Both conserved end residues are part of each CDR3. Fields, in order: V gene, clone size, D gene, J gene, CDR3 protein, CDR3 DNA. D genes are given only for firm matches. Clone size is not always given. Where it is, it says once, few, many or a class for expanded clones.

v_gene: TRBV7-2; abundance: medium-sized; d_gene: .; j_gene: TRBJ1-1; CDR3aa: CASSLEGNTEAFF; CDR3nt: TGTGCCAGCAGCCTAGAGGGGAACACTGAAGCTTTCTTT
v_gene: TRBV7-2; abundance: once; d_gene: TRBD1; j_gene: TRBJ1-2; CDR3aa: CASSPGTDYGYTF; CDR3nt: TGTGCCAGCAGCCCCGGGACAGACTATGGCTACACCTTC
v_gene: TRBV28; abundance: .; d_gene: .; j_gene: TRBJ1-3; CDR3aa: CASSGGAEGNTIYF; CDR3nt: TGTGCCAGCAGTGGGGGGGCGGAAGGAAACACCATATATTTT
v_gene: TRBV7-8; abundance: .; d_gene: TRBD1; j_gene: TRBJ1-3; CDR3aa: CASSFPRGLGGNTIYF; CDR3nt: TGTGCCAGCAGCTTTCCCAGGGGGCTAGGAGGAAACACCATATATTTT
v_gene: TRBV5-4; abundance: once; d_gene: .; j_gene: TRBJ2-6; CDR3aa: CASRGSSGANVLTF; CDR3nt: TGTGCCAGCAGGGGGAGCTCTGGGGCCAACGTCCTGACTTTC
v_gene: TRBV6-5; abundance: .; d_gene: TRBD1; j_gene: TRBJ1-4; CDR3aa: CASSQDRGREKLFF; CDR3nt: TGTGCCAGCAGTCAGGACAGGGGGCGAGAAAAACTGTTTTTT
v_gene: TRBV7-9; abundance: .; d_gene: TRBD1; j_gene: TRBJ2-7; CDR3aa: CASSAGTGTGDHEQYF; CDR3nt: TGTGCCAGCAGTGCCGGGACCGGGACAGGGGACCACGAGCAGTACTTC
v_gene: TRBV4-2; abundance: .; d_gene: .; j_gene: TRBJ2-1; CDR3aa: CASSQAAGPGDGQFF; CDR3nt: TGTGCCAGCAGCCAAGCTGCCGGCCCGGGGGACGGGCAGTTCTTC
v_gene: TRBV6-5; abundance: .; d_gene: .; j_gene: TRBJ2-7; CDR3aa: CASSYLGGPYEQYF; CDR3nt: TGTGCCAGCAGTTACTTAGGCGGGCCCTACGAGCAGTACTTC
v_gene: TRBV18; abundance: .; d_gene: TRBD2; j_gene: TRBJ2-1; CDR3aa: CASSTAAGGNEQFF; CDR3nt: TGTGCCAGTTCCACCGCAGCGGGGGGCAATGAGCAGTTCTTC
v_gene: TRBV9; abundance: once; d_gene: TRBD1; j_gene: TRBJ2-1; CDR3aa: CASSVAGQNYNEQFF; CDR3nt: TGTGCCAGCAGCGTAGCGGGACAGAACTACAATGAGCAGTTCTTC
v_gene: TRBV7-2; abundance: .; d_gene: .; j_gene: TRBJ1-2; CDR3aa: CASSTYSSQGYTF; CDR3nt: TGTGCCAGCAGCACTTACAGCAGTCAAGGCTACACCTTC